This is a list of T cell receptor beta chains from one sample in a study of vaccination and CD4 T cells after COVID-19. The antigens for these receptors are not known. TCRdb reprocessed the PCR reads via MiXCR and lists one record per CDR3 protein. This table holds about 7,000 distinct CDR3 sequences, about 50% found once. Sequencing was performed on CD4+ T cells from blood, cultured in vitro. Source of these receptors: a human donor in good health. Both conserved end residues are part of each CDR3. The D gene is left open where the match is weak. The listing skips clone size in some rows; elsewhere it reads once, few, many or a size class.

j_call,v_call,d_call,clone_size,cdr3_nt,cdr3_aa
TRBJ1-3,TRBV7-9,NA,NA,TGTGCCAGCAGCTTAGTGACGCCCCTCTCAGGACCTGGAAACACCATATATTTT,CASSLVTPLSGPGNTIYF
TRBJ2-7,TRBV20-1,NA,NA,TGCAGTGCTGGGAGGTGGGGAGAACCCTACGAGCAGTACTTC,CSAGRWGEPYEQYF
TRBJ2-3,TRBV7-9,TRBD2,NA,TGTGCCAGCAGCTCCTGGACTAGCGCATACACAGATACGCAGTATTTT,CASSSWTSAYTDTQYF
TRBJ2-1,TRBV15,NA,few,TGTGCCACCAGCCCGGAGTTGGGGAATGAGCAGTTCTTC,CATSPELGNEQFF
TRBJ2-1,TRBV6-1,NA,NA,TGTGCCAGCAGTCATAGGGGGTTGGAACTTACTGAGCAGTTCTTC,CASSHRGLELTEQFF
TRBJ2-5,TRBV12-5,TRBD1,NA,TGTGCTAGTGGTCCGGGACAGGGAATCGAGACCCAGTACTTC,CASGPGQGIETQYF
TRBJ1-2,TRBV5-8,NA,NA,TGTGCCAGCAGCTTGGTGCTGGGGAAGGTGGATGGCTACACCTTC,CASSLVLGKVDGYTF
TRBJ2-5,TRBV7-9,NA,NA,TGTGCCAGCAGCCCCTCGGGACACGGAGAGACCCAGTACTTC,CASSPSGHGETQYF
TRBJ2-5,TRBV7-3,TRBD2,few,TGTGCCAGCAGCCCCCATAGTGGGACTAGCGGGGGGTTAGAGACCCAGTACTTC,CASSPHSGTSGGLETQYF
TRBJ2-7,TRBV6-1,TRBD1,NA,TGTGCCAACAGGCCCGGGACAGTGCGGGCGCAGTACTTC,CANRPGTVRAQYF
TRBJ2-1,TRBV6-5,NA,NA,TGTGCCAGCAGTTACTCTTGGGGGGCTACCTCCTACAATGAGCAGTTCTTC,CASSYSWGATSYNEQFF
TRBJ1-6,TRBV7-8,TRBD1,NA,TGTGCCAGCAGCCATTTCGCGGGACAGGGAAGCTCCTATAATTCACCCCTCCACTTT,CASSHFAGQGSSYNSPLHF
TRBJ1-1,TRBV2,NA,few,TGTGCCAGCAGCCCTACCCCTGAAGCTTTCTTT,CASSPTPEAFF
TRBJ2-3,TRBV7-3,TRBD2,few,TGTGCCAGCAGCTTAGGGGGGGTCACAGATACGCAGTATTTT,CASSLGGVTDTQYF
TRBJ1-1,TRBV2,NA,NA,TGTGCCAGCAGTCCTACCCGGGCCCCCACTGAAGCTTTCTTT,CASSPTRAPTEAFF
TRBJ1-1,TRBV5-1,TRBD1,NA,TGCGCCAGCAGCCCCGGGACAGGGATTGAGGGCAGTGAAGCTTTCTTT,CASSPGTGIEGSEAFF
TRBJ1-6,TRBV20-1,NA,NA,TGCAGTGCTACCGACAGACCATATAATTCACCCCTCCACTTT,CSATDRPYNSPLHF
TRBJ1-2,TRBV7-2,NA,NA,TGTGCCAGCAGTTCACAGACAGATAACTATGGCTACACCTTC,CASSSQTDNYGYTF
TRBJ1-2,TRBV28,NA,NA,TGTGCCAGCAGCGAATGGACAGAATACTATGGCTACACCTTC,CASSEWTEYYGYTF
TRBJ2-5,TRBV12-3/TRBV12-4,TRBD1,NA,TGTGCCAGCAGTTTCGGACAGGGGGAAGAGACCCAGTACTTC,CASSFGQGEETQYF
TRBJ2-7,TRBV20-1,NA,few,TGCAGGAGCCACGAGCAGTACTTC,CRSHEQYF
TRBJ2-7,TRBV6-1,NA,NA,TGCGCCAGCAGTGAGGATGGGGGTTTAGTGCAGTACTTC,CASSEDGGLVQYF
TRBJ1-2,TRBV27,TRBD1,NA,TGTGCCAGCAGTTTACAAACGGGACAGGGCTATGGCTACACCTTC,CASSLQTGQGYGYTF
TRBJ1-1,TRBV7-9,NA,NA,TGTGCCAGCAGCTTAGGTGAGGCCGGAGGGGAAGCTTTCTTT,CASSLGEAGGEAFF
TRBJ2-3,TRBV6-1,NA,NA,TGTGCCAGCGCTCAGCTTCCGGGCCGGGAGTATTTT,CASAQLPGREYF
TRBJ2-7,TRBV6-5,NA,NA,TGTGCCAGCAGTTACGGGCGGATCTCCTACGAGCAGTACTTC,CASSYGRISYEQYF
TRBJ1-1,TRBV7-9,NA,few,TGTGCCAGCAGATACGACGAAACTGAAGCTTTCTTT,CASRYDETEAFF
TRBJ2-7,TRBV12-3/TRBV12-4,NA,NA,TGTGCCAGCAGTTTGGGGACACCCTACGAGCAGTACTTC,CASSLGTPYEQYF
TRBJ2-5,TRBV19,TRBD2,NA,TGTGCCAGTAGTAGGACTAGCGTCTCGCAAGAGACCCAGTACTTC,CASSRTSVSQETQYF
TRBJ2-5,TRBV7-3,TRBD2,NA,TGTGCCAGCAGCTTAACGGGGCTAGCGGGGGCCCCGAGAGAGACCCAGTACTTC,CASSLTGLAGAPRETQYF
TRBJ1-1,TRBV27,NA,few,TGTGCCAGCAGTTTTTCTCGCGGGACTGAAGCTTTCTTT,CASSFSRGTEAFF
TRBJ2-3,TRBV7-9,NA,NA,TGTGCCAGCAGCTGGCGGGGCGCAGATACGCAGTATTTT,CASSWRGADTQYF
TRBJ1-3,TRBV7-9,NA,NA,TGTGCCAGCAGCAGCCCAGACAGGCACTCTGGAAACACCATATATTTT,CASSSPDRHSGNTIYF
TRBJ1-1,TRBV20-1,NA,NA,TGCAGTGCTTCCCCCTTTAGGTCCGCGAACACTGAAGCTTTCTTT,CSASPFRSANTEAFF
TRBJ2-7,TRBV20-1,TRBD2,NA,TGCAGTGCTAGAGACCCGGGACTAGCGGGGGGGTTGTCCTACGAGCAGTACTTC,CSARDPGLAGGLSYEQYF
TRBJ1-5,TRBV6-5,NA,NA,TGTGCCAGCAGTTACGGGTGGGAGAATCAGCCCCAGCATTTT,CASSYGWENQPQHF
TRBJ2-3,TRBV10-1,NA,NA,TGCGCCAGCAGTGGGCAGCAAGGAGATACGCAGTATTTT,CASSGQQGDTQYF
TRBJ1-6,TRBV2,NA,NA,TGTGCCAGCAGTGAAAGTGTGACGGAGAATTCACCCCTCCACTTT,CASSESVTENSPLHF
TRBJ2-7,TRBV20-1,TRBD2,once,TGCAGTGCTATAGGGGGGAGGCTAGCGGGATTCTCCTACGAGCAGTACTTC,CSAIGGRLAGFSYEQYF
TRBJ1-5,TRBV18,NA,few,TGTGCCAGCGGAGGAGATAGCAATCAGCCCCAGCATTTT,CASGGDSNQPQHF
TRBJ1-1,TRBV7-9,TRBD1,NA,TGTGCCAGCAGCTTAAGAGTCCAGGGACAGCAACGGTCGGGCACTGAAGCTTTCTTC,CASSLRVQGQQRSGTEAFF
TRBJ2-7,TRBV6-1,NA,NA,TGTGCCAGCAGTGAAGAGTACGAGCAGTACTTC,CASSEEYEQYF
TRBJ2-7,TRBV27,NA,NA,TGTGCCAGCAGTTTGGTAGGGGCAAGGAACGAGCAGTACTTT,CASSLVGARNEQYF
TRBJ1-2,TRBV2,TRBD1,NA,TGTGCCGGAAGGACAGGGGGCGCGTCCGCTAACTATGGCTACACCTTC,CAGRTGGASANYGYTF
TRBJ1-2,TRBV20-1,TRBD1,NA,TGCAGTGCCTGGGACAGCCTTAACTATGGCTACACCTTC,CSAWDSLNYGYTF
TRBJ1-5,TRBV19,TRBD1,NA,TGTGCCAGTAGTGGGTCAGGGGGCCCCGATCAGCCCCAGCATTTT,CASSGSGGPDQPQHF
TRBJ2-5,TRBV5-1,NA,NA,TGCGCCAGCAGCTTATCCTCCGGAATCCAAGAGACCCAGTACTTC,CASSLSSGIQETQYF
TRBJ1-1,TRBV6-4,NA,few,TGTGCCAGCAGTGCATCTATGAACACTGAAGCTTTCTTT,CASSASMNTEAFF
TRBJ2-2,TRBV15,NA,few,TGTGCCACCAGCAGTCCTGGGACACCTACCGGGGAGCTGTTTTTT,CATSSPGTPTGELFF
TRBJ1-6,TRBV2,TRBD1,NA,TGTGCCAGCAGGGAGACAGGGTTCGGATCACCCCTCCACTTT,CASRETGFGSPLHF
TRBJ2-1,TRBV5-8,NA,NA,TGTGCCAGCATCCCAGACTGGAGCTCCTACAATGAGCAGTTCTTC,CASIPDWSSYNEQFF
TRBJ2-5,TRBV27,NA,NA,TGTGCCAGCAGTTTAAACCGGGGCGAGGAGACCCAGTACTTC,CASSLNRGEETQYF
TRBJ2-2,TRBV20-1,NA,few,TGCAGTGCTAGATCTCCCGGTTACACCGGGGAGCTGTTTTTT,CSARSPGYTGELFF
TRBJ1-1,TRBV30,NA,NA,TGTGCCTGCACTCGGGGGGGGGACCGTAAGAAAGCTTTCTTT,CACTRGGDRKKAFF
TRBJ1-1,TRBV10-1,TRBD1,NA,TGCGCCAGCAGTGAGACAGGGGCCCCAAGGACTGAAGCTTTCTTT,CASSETGAPRTEAFF
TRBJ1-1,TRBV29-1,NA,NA,TGCAGCGTTCGAACCTCCACTGAAGCTTTCTTT,CSVRTSTEAFF